Sequencing of this TCR beta chain was carried out in a study of response to subunit inactivated influenza vaccine (dated by TCRdb to 2016 to 2018). Looking at the study overall: Deep quantitative profiling of the T cell receptor repertoire was used in the study to follow responses to a trivalent subunit inactivated influenza vaccine. The investigation overall reported the following: The authors proposed that each seasonal influenza vaccination may bring in only a limited number of new T cells.

As regards this clonotype: Its antigen remains unidentified. Base-call qualities are not available, and no considerably larger clone is one nucleotide away.

The CDR3 goes from the cysteine to the phenylalanine over 16 residues. CDR3 DNA only is kept here, 48 bases in frame from base 1. V is cut by 6 bases and J by 2 bases, and the space between the germline ends is 20 bases. Per the germline V gene, SGHAT is the CDR1 and FQNNGV is the CDR2. Preparation of the library involved RT-PCR. Instrument on record: Illumina HiSeq 2500. TCRdb itself trimmed the public reads at Q25 with fastp, ran MiXCR and retained productive beta chains. For every CDR3 protein sequence, its rows merge into one entry that carries the most common genes and DNA. Here the sample has roughly 630,000 distinct CDR3 sequences; approximately 14% occur a single time. Less than 9% of the sample is taken by the ten largest.

The chain is made from TRBV11-2 and TRBJ2-7; the best D guess is TRBD2, with 5 bases matching. The sample in question was PBMCs from blood, obtained less than 15 days before vaccination. The clonotype was recovered from a man aged 50 or older who received an inactivated influenza vaccine. Donor details come from another sample of the same person, matched by shared clones. The CDR3 corresponds to CASREWGERPPYEQYF. The sequenced DNA: TGTGCCAGCAGGGAGTGGGGAGAGAGGCCTCCCTACGAGCAGTACTTC.